The entry that follows covers one T cell receptor beta chain sequence. Its antigen is unknown. Base qualities are not recorded, but no much larger clone differs from it by a single base. Collaborating institutions collected whole blood in K2EDTA tubes following their own protocols. Collaborator samples were shipped for TCRbeta analysis as frozen whole blood, isolated PBMCs, or DNA extracted from either sample type. This sample is part of a study of blood T cell repertoires in COVID-19 (dated by TCRdb to 2018 to 2021). Study-wide context: Samples covering the acute and convalescent phases of COVID-19 were provided by collaborators in the United States, Italy and Spain. The prospective study material was composed of cDNA or gDNA derived from T cells, B-cell-depleted T cells, or PBMCs. Deeply sampled blood TCRbeta repertoires from subjects exposed to, actively infected with, or recovered from COVID-19 were included in the dataset. A freely available public database, intended as a resource for researchers studying the immune response to SARS-CoV-2, is where the repertoires were released. The samples were drawn from two sources: the first 160 participants of the ongoing ImmuneRACE study, and over 1,000 subjects contributed by 6 global collaborators. Sample metadata almost always included a de-identified subject ID, COVID-19 status, age in years and sex. Where available, HLA class I and class II types were taken from metadata supplied by the sample provider and were not determined by assay-based typing.

TCRbeta CDR3 regions were amplified from genomic DNA using the immunoSEQ Assay, a bias-controlled multiplex PCR. The source study handled its data this way. The number of nucleated cells in each sample was estimated by amplification of reference gene primers within the assay. To quantify the absolute abundance of each unique TCRbeta CDR3 rearrangement, sequence reads were collapsed and filtered. For each sample, productive Simpson clonality was calculated as the square root of Simpson's diversity index over productive rearrangements. TCRdb holds this immuneACCESS table with in-frame rearrangements only. Some clones are missing; in checked studies, unresolved V genes explain under half, and the rest has no known cause. Clone size and V and J calls were adopted from that table, with D and trimming inferred from the DNA. In all, the sample holds about 88,000 clones, and around four fifths of those were seen once. The top ten constitute 10% to 12% of the sample.

Study-wide findings and limitations: The quantity of clinical and demographic metadata differed by source and by participant and was supplied without curation.

The CDR3, cysteine through phenylalanine, is 13 amino acids long. CDR3 DNA only is kept here, 39 bases in frame from base 1. V is shortened by 4 bases, J by 2 bases, and the region joining them spans 6 bases. Sequences SGHRS (CDR1) and YFSETQ (CDR2) are obtained from the germline V gene. The sequencing sample was made of peripheral blood. The sequence derives from a human donor in a cohort sampled during active COVID-19. The sequence links TRBV5-1 to TRBJ1-4; the D gene is perhaps TRBD1, on 5 matching bases. The DNA sequence is as follows: TGCGCCAGCAGCGCAGGGACTAATGAAAAACTGTTTTTT. It is translated as CASSAGTNEKLFF.